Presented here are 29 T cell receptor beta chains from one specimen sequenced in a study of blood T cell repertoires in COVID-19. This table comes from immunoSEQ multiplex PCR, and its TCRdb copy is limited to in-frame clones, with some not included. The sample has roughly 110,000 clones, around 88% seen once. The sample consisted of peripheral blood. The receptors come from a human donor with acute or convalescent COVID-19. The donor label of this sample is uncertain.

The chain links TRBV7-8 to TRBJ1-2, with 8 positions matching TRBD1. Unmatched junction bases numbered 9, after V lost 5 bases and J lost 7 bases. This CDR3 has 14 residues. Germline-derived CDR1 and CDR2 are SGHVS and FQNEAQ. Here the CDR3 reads CASSPTTGASGYTF. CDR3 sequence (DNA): TGTGCCAGCAGCCCTACGACAGGGGCGTCTGGCTACACCTTC.

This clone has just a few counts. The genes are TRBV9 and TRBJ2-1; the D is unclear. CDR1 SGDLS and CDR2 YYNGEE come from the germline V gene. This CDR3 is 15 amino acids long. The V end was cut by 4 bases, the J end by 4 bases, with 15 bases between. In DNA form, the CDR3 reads TGTGCCAGCAGCCCGACAATGTGGGTTTACAATGAGCAGTTCTTC. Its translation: CASSPTMWVYNEQFF.

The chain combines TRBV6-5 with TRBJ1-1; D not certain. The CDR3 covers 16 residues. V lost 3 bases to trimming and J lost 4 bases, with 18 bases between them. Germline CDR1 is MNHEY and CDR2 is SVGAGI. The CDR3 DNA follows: TGTGCCAGCAGTTATCGAACTAAAACGGGGTTCACTGAAGCTTTCTTT. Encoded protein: CASSYRTKTGFTEAFF.

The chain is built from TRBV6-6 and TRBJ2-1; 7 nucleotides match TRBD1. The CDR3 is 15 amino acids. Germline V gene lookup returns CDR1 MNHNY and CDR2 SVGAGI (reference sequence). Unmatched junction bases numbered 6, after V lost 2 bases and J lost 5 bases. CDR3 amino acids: CASSYTGTANNEQFF. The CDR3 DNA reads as TGTGCCAGCAGTTACACCGGGACAGCCAACAATGAGCAGTTCTTC.

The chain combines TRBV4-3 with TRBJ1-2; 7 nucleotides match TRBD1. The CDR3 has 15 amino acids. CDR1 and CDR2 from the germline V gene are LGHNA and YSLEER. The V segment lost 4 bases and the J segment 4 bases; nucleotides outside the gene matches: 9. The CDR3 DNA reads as TGCGCCAGCAGCCTAACCACCGGGACAGCCTATGGCTACACCTTC. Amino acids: CASSLTTGTAYGYTF.

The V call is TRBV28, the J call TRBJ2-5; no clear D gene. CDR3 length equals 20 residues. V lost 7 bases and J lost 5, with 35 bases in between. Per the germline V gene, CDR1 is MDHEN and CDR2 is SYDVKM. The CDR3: CASNRMTSPFTSFYSETQYF. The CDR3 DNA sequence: TGTGCCAGCAATCGGATGACAAGTCCGTTCACCTCTTTTTATTCGGAGACCCAGTACTTC.

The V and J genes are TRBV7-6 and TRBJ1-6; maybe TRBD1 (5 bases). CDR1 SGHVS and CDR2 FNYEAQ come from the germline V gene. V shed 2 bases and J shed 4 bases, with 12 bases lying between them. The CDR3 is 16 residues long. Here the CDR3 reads CASSLLGQGYNSPLHF. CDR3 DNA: TGTGCCAGCAGCTTATTAGGGCAGGGTTATAATTCACCCCTCCACTTT.

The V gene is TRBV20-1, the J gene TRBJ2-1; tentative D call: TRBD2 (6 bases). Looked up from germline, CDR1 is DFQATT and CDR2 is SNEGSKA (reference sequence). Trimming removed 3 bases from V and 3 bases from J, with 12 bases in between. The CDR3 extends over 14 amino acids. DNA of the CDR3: TGCAGTGCTAGTCAGAGACTAGACTACAATGAGCAGTTCTTC. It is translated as CSASQRLDYNEQFF.

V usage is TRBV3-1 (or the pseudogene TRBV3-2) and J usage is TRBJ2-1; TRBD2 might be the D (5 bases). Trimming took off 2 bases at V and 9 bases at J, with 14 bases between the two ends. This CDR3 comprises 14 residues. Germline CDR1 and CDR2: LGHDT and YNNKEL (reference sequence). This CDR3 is CASSQKGPGSEQFF. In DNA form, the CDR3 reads TGTGCCAGCAGCCAAAAGGGTCCGGGGAGTGAGCAGTTCTTC.

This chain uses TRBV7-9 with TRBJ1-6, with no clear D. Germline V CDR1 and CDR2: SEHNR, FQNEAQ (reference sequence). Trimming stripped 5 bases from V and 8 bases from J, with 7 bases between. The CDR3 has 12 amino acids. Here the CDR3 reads CASSKHDSPLHF. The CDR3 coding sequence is TGTGCCAGCAGCAAGCATGATTCACCCCTCCACTTT. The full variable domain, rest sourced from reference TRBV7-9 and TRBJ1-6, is DTGVSQNPRHKITKRGQNVTFRCDPISEHNRLYWYRQTLGQGPEFLTYFQNEAQLEKSRLLSDRFSAERPKGSFSTLEIQRTEQGDSAMYLCASSKHDSPLHFGNGTRLTVT.

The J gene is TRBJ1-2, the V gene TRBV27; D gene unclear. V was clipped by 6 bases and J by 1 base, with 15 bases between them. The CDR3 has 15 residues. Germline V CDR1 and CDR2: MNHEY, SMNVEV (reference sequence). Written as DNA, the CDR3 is TGTGCCAGCAGCCCTAGATTGGGTCTTAACTATGGCTACACCTTC. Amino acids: CASSPRLGLNYGYTF.

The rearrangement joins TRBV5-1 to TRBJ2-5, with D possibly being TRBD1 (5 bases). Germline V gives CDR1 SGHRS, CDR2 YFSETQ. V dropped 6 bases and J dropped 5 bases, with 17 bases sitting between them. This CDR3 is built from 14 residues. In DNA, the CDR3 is TGCGCCAGCACCCAGCCAGGGATGGGGGAGACCCAGTACTTC. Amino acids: CASTQPGMGETQYF.

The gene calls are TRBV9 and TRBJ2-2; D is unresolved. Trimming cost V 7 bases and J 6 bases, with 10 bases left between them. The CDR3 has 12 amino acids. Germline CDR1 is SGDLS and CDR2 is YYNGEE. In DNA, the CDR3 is TGTGCCAGCTCGCGCATGCCCGGGGAGCTGTTTTTT. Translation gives CASSRMPGELFF.

The CDR3 here is CASSPRTSGRVVASEQFF. CDR3 coding DNA: TGTGCCAGCAGCCCCCGGACTAGCGGGAGAGTTGTAGCCAGTGAGCAGTTCTTC. V is TRBV9 and J is TRBJ2-1, with TRBD2 identical over 13 bases. J was trimmed by 9 bases and V by 4 bases; bases with no gene match: 16. CDR1 and CDR2 from the germline V gene are SGDLS and YYNGEE. The CDR3 length is 18 residues.

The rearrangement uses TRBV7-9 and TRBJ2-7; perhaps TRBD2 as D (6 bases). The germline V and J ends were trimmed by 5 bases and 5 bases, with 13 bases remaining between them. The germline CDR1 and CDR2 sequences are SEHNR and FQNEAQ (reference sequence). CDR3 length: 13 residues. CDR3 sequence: CASSLQRGNEQYF. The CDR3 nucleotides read TGTGCCAGCAGCCTACAACGGGGGAACGAGCAGTACTTC.

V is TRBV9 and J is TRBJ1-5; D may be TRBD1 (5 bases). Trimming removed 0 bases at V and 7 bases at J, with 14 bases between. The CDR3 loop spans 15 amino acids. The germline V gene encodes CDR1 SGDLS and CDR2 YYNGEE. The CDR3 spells CASSVDGGVWQPQHF. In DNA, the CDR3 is TGTGCCAGCAGCGTAGACGGGGGGGTTTGGCAGCCCCAGCATTTT.

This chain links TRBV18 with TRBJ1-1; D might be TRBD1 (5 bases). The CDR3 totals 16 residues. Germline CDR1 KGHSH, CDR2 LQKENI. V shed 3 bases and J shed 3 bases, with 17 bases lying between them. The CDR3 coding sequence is TGTGCCAGCTCACCCCTACCCGGGGGAGAGGACACTGAAGCTTTCTTT. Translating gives CASSPLPGGEDTEAFF.

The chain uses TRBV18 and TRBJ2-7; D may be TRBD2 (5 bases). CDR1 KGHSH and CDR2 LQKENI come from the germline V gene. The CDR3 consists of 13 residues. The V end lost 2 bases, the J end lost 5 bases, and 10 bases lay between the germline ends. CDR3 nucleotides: TGTGCCAGCTCACCAGCAGCAGCGGACGAGCAGTACTTC. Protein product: CASSPAAADEQYF. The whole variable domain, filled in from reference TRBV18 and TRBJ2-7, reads NAGVMQNPRHLVRRRGQEARLRCSPMKGHSHVYWYRQLPEEGLKFMVYLQKENIIDESGMPKERFSAEFPKEGPSILRIQQVVRGDSAAYFCASSPAAADEQYFGPGTRLTVT.

Here the CDR3 DNA reads TGTGCCAGCAGCCAAGTCTCCCTGAGCTCCTACGAGCAGTACTTC. It codes for CASSQVSLSSYEQYF. The rearrangement links TRBV3-1 (or the pseudogene TRBV3-2) to TRBJ2-7, with D uncertain. This CDR3 is built from 15 residues. The germline gives CDR1 LGHDT, CDR2 YNNKEL (reference sequence). The V end lost 1 base, the J end lost 0 bases, and 10 bases lay between the germline ends.

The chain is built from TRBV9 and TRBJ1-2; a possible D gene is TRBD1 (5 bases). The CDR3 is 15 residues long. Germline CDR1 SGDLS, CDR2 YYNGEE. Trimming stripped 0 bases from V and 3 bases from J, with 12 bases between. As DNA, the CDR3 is TGTGCCAGCAGCGTAGATTTCGGCAGGGACTATGGCTACACCTTC. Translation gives CASSVDFGRDYGYTF. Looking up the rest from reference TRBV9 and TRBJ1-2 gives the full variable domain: DSGVTQTPKHLITATGQRVTLRCSPRSGDLSVYWYQQSLDQGLQFLIQYYNGEERAKGNILERFSAQQFPDLHSELNLSSLELGDSALYFCASSVDFGRDYGYTFGSGTRLTVV.

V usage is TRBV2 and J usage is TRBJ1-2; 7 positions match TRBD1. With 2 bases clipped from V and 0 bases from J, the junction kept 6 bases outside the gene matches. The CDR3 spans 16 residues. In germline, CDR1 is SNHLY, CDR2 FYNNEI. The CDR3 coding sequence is TGTGCCAGCAGTGAACTGACAGGGACCACTAACTATGGCTACACCTTC. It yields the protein CASSELTGTTNYGYTF.

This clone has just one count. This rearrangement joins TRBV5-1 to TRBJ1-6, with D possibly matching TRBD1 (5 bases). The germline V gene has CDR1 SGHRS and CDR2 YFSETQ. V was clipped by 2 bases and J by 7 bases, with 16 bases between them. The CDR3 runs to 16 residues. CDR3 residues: CASSLGRQGGNSPLHF. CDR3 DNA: TGCGCCAGCAGCTTAGGTCGCCAGGGAGGGAATTCACCCCTCCACTTT.

The CDR3 coding sequence is TGTGCCAGCAGCCTGGGACAGCGGCAGCCCCAGCATTTT. Protein sequence: CASSLGQRQPQHF. The chain recombines TRBV28 with TRBJ1-5, with TRBD1 identical over 7 bases. Germline values: CDR1 MDHEN, CDR2 SYDVKM. Trimming removed 6 bases from V and 7 bases from J; junction bases left unmatched: 6. The CDR3 is made up of 13 amino acids.

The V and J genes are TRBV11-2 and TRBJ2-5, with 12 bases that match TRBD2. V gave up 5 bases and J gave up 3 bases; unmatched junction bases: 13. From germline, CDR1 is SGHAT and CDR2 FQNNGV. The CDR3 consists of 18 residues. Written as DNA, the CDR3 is TGTGCCAGCAGCCCCAGACTAGCGGGAGATTCGGCAAAAGAGACCCAGTACTTC. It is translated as CASSPRLAGDSAKETQYF.

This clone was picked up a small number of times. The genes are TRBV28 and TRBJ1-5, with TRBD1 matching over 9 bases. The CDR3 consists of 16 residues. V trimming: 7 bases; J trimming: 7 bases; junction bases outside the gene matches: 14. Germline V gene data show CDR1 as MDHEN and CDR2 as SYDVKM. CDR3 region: CASTRTPGQGRQPQHF. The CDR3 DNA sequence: TGTGCCAGCACCCGCACTCCGGGACAGGGTAGGCAGCCCCAGCATTTT.

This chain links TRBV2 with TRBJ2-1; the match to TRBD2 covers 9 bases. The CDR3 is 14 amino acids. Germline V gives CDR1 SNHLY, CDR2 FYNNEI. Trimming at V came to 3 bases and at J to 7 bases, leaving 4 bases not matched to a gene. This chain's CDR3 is CASSEGLAGNEQFF. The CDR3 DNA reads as TGTGCCAGCAGTGAGGGACTAGCTGGGAATGAGCAGTTCTTC.

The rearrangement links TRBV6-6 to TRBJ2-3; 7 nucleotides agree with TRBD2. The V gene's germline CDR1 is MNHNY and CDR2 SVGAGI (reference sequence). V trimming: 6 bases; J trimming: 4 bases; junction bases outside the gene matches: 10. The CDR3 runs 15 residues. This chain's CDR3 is CASSSRSGGSDTQYF. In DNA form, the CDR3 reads TGTGCCAGCAGCTCAAGGTCGGGAGGTTCAGATACGCAGTATTTT.

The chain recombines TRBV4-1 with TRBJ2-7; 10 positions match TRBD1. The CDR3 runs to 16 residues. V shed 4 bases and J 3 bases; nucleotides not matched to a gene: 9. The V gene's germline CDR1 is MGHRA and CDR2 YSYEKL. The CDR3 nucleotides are TGCGCCAGCAGCCCAGCCGGGACAGGGGAGAACTACGAGCAGTACTTC. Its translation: CASSPAGTGENYEQYF.

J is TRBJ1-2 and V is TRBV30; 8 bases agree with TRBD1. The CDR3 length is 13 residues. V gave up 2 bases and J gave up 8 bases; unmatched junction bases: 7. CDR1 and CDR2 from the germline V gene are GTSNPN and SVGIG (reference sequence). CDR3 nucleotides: TGTGCCTGGAGTCGGCAGGGGGCAGGGGGCTACACCTTC. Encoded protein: CAWSRQGAGGYTF.